The 12 T cell receptor beta chains below come from one sample, sequenced in a study of blood T cell repertoires in COVID-19. The assay was immunoSEQ multiplex PCR, and TCRdb's table has in-frame clones only and misses some. The table records about 320,000 clones, about 85% of them present only once. The sample consisted of PBMCs or T cells enriched from blood (not recorded which). The origin of the receptors is a woman aged 25-40 years who had recovered from COVID-19.

The chain employs TRBV19 and TRBJ1-5, with 8 bases identical to TRBD1. The CDR3 has 17 amino acids. The ends lost 5 bases at V and 0 bases at J; junction bases unmatched: 9. CDR1 and CDR2 from the germline V gene are LNHDA and SQIVND (reference sequence). CDR3 loop: CASSLYQGAGSNQPQHF. Written as DNA, the CDR3 is TGTGCCAGTAGTTTATACCAGGGGGCAGGTAGCAATCAGCCCCAGCATTTT.

This sequence joins TRBV19 and TRBJ1-4; D is perhaps TRBD1 (6 bases). Between the trimmed V and J ends, which lost 3 bases and 13 bases, there was a span of 15 bases. Germline CDR1 reads LNHDA; CDR2 reads SQIVND (reference sequence). The CDR3 runs to 13 residues. The CDR3 region has the DNA TGTGCCAGTAGTATTGAAGACAGGATCAGACTGTTTTTT. Translation gives CASSIEDRIRLFF.

The chain recombines TRBV6-2 or TRBV6-3 with TRBJ2-7; a possible D gene is TRBD1 (6 bases). Germline V CDR1 and CDR2: MNHEY, SVGEGT. This CDR3 contains 12 residues. The V and J ends lost 5 bases and 4 bases respectively, with 9 bases between them. CDR3 residues: CASSIRGYEQYF. CDR3 DNA: TGTGCCAGCAGTATCAGGGGTTACGAGCAGTACTTC.

This clone occurred once. The chain employs TRBV6-2 or TRBV6-3 and TRBJ2-6; tentatively, D is TRBD2 (6 bases). The CDR3 sequence is 15 residues long. Germline V gene lookup returns CDR1 MNHEY and CDR2 SVGEGT. V lost 2 bases to trimming and J lost 2 bases, with 7 bases between them. This CDR3 is CASSYGLTGANVLTF. In DNA form, the CDR3 reads TGTGCCAGCAGTTACGGACTAACTGGGGCCAACGTCCTGACTTTC.

The chain has TRBV11-1 and TRBJ2-5; tentative D call: TRBD1 (5 bases). Germline V CDR1 and CDR2: SGHAT, FQDESV (reference sequence). CDR3 length: 14 residues. V gave up 5 bases and J gave up 5 bases, with 15 bases separating them. The CDR3 DNA reads TGTGCCAGCAGCCAGGGTGGGTTAGGGGAGACCCAGTACTTC. Its protein is CASSQGGLGETQYF.

V gene TRBV14 combines with J gene TRBJ2-1; D is perhaps TRBD1 (5 bases). Deletions cut 5 bases from V and 8 bases from J, with 16 bases between. Germline assignment: CDR1 SGHDN and CDR2 FVKESK. The CDR3 length is 14 residues. The DNA for the CDR3 is TGTGCCAGCAGCACAAAAGACAGAGCCTATGAGCAGTTCTTC. Translating gives CASSTKDRAYEQFF.

The rearrangement uses TRBV30 and TRBJ1-2; 7 bases are shared with TRBD1. CDR1 is GTSNPN and CDR2 is SVGIG in the germline V gene (reference sequence). The CDR3 contains 13 residues. Trimming removed 4 bases from V and 4 bases from J; junction bases left unmatched: 6. The CDR3 nucleotides are TGTGCCTGGAATAGGGACAGTTCCTATGGCTACACCTTC. Translating it yields CAWNRDSSYGYTF.

This chain links TRBV13 with TRBJ2-3; D is possibly TRBD2 (6 bases). This CDR3 has 16 amino acids. Trimming removed 0 bases from V and 3 bases from J, with 13 bases in between. Germline loops: CDR1 PRHDT, CDR2 FYEKMQ (reference sequence). CDR3 residues: CASSLGPPGVTDTQYF. Here the CDR3 DNA reads TGTGCCAGCAGCTTAGGGCCGCCGGGGGTGACAGATACGCAGTATTTT.

The rearrangement links TRBV4-2 to TRBJ1-2, with D perhaps matching TRBD1 (6 bases). The CDR3 length is 15 residues. The germline CDR1 and CDR2 sequences are LGHNA and YNFKEQ. Trimming removed 2 bases from V and 4 bases from J, with 14 bases in between. CDR3 protein: CASSQSRTGSYGYTF. DNA of the CDR3: TGTGCCAGCAGCCAAAGTCGCACAGGGTCCTATGGCTACACCTTC.

This clone appeared once. The chain joins TRBV15 to TRBJ1-6, with 7 bases fitting TRBD1. The V and J ends lost 5 bases and 10 bases, in that order; junction bases with no gene match: 17. The germline gives CDR1 LNHNV, CDR2 YYDKDF (reference sequence). The CDR3 runs 17 residues. The CDR3 region is CATSHLGLTGPLSPLHF. CDR3 nucleotide sequence: TGTGCCACCAGCCACCTTGGATTGACAGGGCCGTTGTCACCCCTCCACTTT.

V usage is TRBV15 and J usage is TRBJ1-2; D remains unclear. CDR3 size: 16 residues. Germline values: CDR1 LNHNV, CDR2 YYDKDF (reference sequence). Trimming removed 3 bases at V and 0 bases at J, with 14 bases between. The DNA for the CDR3 is TGTGCCACCAGCAGGCTAGACCGTTACTCTAACTATGGCTACACCTTC. It codes for CATSRLDRYSNYGYTF.

The chain links TRBV7-3 to TRBJ2-2; D perhaps matches TRBD2 (5 bases). Germline CDR1 is SGHTA and CDR2 is FQGTGA. The V and J ends lost 5 bases and 6 bases respectively, with 10 bases between them. CDR3 size: 13 residues. The CDR3: CASSPRGPGELFF. Here the CDR3 DNA reads TGTGCCAGCAGCCCCAGAGGGCCCGGGGAGCTGTTTTTT.